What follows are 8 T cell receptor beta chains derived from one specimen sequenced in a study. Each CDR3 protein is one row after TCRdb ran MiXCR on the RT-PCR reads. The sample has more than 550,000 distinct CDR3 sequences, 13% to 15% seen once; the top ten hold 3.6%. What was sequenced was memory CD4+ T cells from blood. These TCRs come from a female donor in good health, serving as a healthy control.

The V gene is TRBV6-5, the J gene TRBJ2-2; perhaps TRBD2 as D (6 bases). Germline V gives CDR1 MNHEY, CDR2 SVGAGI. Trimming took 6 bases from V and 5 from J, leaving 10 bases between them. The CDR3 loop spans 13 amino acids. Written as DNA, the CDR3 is TGTGCCAGCAGGGGGACTTTTACCGGGGAGCTGTTTTTT. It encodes CASRGTFTGELFF.

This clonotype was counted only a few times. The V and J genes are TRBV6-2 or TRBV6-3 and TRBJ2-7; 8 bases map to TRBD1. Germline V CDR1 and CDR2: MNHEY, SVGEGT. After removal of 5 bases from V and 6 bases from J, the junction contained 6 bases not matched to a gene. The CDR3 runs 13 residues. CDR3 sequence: CASSRDRFSEQYF. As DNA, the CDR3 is TGTGCCAGCAGTCGGGACAGGTTTTCCGAGCAGTACTTC.

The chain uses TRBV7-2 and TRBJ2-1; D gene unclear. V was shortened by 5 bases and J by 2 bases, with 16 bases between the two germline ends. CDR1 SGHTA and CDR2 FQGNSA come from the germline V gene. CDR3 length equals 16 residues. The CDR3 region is CASSPTLARTYNEQFF. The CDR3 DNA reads TGTGCCAGCAGCCCCACCCTCGCGAGAACCTACAATGAGCAGTTCTTC.

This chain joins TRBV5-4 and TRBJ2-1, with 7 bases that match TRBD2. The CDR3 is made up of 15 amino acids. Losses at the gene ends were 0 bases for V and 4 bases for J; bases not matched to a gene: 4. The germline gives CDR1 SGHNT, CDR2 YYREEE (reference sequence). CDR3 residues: CASSLVGEGYNEQFF. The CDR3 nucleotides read TGTGCCAGCAGCTTGGTGGGGGAGGGGTACAATGAGCAGTTCTTC.

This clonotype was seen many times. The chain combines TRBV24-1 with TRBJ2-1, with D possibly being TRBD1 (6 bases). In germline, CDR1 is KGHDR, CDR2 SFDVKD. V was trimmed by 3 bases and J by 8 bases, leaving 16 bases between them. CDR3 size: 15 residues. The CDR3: CATSDPGRGTDEQFF. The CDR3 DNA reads TGTGCCACCAGTGATCCCGGCAGGGGTACGGATGAGCAGTTCTTC.

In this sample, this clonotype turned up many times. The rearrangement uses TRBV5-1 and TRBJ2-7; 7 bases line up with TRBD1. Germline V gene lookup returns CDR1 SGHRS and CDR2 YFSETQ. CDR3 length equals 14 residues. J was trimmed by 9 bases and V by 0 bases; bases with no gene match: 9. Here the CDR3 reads CASSLETGFGGQYF. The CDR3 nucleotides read TGCGCCAGCAGCTTGGAGACAGGGTTCGGTGGGCAGTACTTC.

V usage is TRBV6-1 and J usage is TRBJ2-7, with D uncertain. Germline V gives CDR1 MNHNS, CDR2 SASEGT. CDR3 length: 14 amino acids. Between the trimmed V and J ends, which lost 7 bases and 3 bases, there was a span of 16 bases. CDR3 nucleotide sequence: TGTGCCAGCACCTCCCAGTGGACGATCTACGAGCAGTACTTC. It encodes CASTSQWTIYEQYF.

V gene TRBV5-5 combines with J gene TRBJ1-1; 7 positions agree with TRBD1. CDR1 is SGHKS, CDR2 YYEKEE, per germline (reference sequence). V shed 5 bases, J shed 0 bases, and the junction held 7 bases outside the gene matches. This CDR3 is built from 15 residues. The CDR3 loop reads CASSNTGTVNTEAFF. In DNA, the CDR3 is TGTGCCAGCAGTAATACCGGGACAGTGAACACTGAAGCTTTCTTT.